These T cell receptor beta chains were read from a single sample in a study of naive and memory T cell subsets. A single record per CDR3 protein comes from TCRdb applying MiXCR to the UMI-ligation and nested PCR reads. The sample consists of roughly 150,000 distinct CDR3 sequences, about 20% of them appearing once. The material sequenced was naive CD4+ T cells from blood. The receptors were gathered from a human donor in good health. The CDR3 runs from the conserved cysteine through the conserved F or W. A D gene is named only where the DNA matches it firmly. Clone sizes are given selectively: once, few, many, or a class where the clone is expanded.

J gene: TRBJ2-1
V gene: TRBV27
clone size: few
D gene: -
CDR3 DNA: TGTGCCAGCAGTTTATCTGGGGGAGTGCCCTACAATGAGCAGTTCTTC
CDR3 protein: CASSLSGGVPYNEQFF

J gene: TRBJ2-6
V gene: TRBV29-1
clone size: many
D gene: -
CDR3 DNA: -
CDR3 protein: CSVTFGANVLTF

J gene: TRBJ2-1
V gene: TRBV7-2
clone size: few
D gene: TRBD2
CDR3 DNA: TGTGCCAGCAGCTTAGAACTAGCGGGAGATGAGCAGTTCTTC
CDR3 protein: CASSLELAGDEQFF

J gene: TRBJ2-1
V gene: TRBV6-5
clone size: many
D gene: -
CDR3 DNA: TGTGCCAGCAGTACCTCAGGGGCGGGGGACAATGAGCAGTTCTTC
CDR3 protein: CASSTSGAGDNEQFF

J gene: TRBJ2-3
V gene: TRBV28
clone size: once
D gene: -
CDR3 DNA: TGTGCCAGCGTGAGGGGGGCCGCAGATACGCAGTATTTT
CDR3 protein: CASVRGAADTQYF

J gene: TRBJ1-5
V gene: TRBV7-9
clone size: few
D gene: -
CDR3 DNA: TGTGCCAGCGGAGGTCGGAGCAATCAGCCCCAGCATTTT
CDR3 protein: CASGGRSNQPQHF

J gene: TRBJ2-7
V gene: TRBV7-8
clone size: many
D gene: -
CDR3 DNA: TGTGCCAGCAGCTTAGCGCTGGCGGGCAATCACGAGCAGTACTTC
CDR3 protein: CASSLALAGNHEQYF

J gene: TRBJ1-3
V gene: TRBV20-1
clone size: few
D gene: -
CDR3 DNA: TGCAGTGCTAGTCCACGACGCTCATATGGGTCCACCATATATTTT
CDR3 protein: CSASPRRSYGSTIYF

J gene: TRBJ2-1
V gene: TRBV19
clone size: -
D gene: TRBD2
CDR3 DNA: TGTGCCAGCGACCTAGGACTAGCGGGGTGGAATGAGCAGTTCTTC
CDR3 protein: CASDLGLAGWNEQFF

J gene: TRBJ1-1
V gene: TRBV7-6
clone size: -
D gene: -
CDR3 DNA: TGTGCCAGCAGCTTAGATTTTCGTTATATGAACACTGAAGCTTTCTTT
CDR3 protein: CASSLDFRYMNTEAFF

J gene: TRBJ2-7
V gene: TRBV6-2/TRBV6-3
clone size: -
D gene: -
CDR3 DNA: TGTGCCAGCAGTCCCGGCTGGGGTACCTACGAGCAGTACTTC
CDR3 protein: CASSPGWGTYEQYF

J gene: TRBJ2-1
V gene: TRBV5-6
clone size: few
D gene: TRBD2
CDR3 DNA: TGTGCCAGCAGCTTGGTCGGGAGGGTTGAGCAGTTCTTC
CDR3 protein: CASSLVGRVEQFF

J gene: TRBJ2-7
V gene: TRBV20-1
clone size: many
D gene: -
CDR3 DNA: TGCAGTGCTCGACCCGTTGTCTACGAGCAGTACTTC
CDR3 protein: CSARPVVYEQYF

J gene: TRBJ2-2
V gene: TRBV7-2
clone size: few
D gene: TRBD2
CDR3 DNA: TGTGCCAGCAGCTTAGTCTTTGGCGGGAGTGCTGGGGAGCTGTTTTTT
CDR3 protein: CASSLVFGGSAGELFF

J gene: TRBJ2-1
V gene: TRBV19
clone size: -
D gene: TRBD2
CDR3 DNA: TGTGCCAGTAGGACATTACGGACTAGCGGGAGTTCTGATGAGCAGTTCTTC
CDR3 protein: CASRTLRTSGSSDEQFF

J gene: TRBJ1-2
V gene: TRBV7-2
clone size: -
D gene: -
CDR3 DNA: TGTGCCAGCAGCTTAGGTTCTCAACTCGCGGCTGGCTACACCTTC
CDR3 protein: CASSLGSQLAAGYTF

J gene: TRBJ2-7
V gene: TRBV20-1
clone size: -
D gene: TRBD2
CDR3 DNA: TGCAGTGCTAGAGGGACCCTAGCGGGATCACGTGAGCAGTACTTC
CDR3 protein: CSARGTLAGSREQYF

J gene: TRBJ2-7
V gene: TRBV18
clone size: -
D gene: -
CDR3 DNA: TGTGCCAGCTCACCCGACAGGATTACCTACGAGCAGTACTTC
CDR3 protein: CASSPDRITYEQYF

J gene: TRBJ2-1
V gene: TRBV27
clone size: few
D gene: -
CDR3 DNA: TGTGCCAGCAGTTTAGTGAGTGGGGATGAGCAGTTCTTC
CDR3 protein: CASSLVSGDEQFF

J gene: TRBJ1-2
V gene: TRBV7-2
clone size: few
D gene: TRBD1
CDR3 DNA: TGTGCCAGCAGCTTAAACCTCTTTCGGACAGGTTCTGGCTACACCTTC
CDR3 protein: CASSLNLFRTGSGYTF

J gene: TRBJ1-2
V gene: TRBV11-2
clone size: -
D gene: -
CDR3 DNA: TGTGCCAGCAGCTTAGCGAGGCAGCCATTTGGCTACACCTTC
CDR3 protein: CASSLARQPFGYTF

J gene: TRBJ2-7
V gene: TRBV11-2
clone size: once
D gene: TRBD1
CDR3 DNA: TGTGCCAGCAGCCCCCTACGAGAAGACAGGGGAAGGTGGGACGAGCAGTACTTC
CDR3 protein: CASSPLREDRGRWDEQYF

J gene: TRBJ2-7
V gene: TRBV29-1
clone size: -
D gene: -
CDR3 DNA: TGCAGCGTTGGGGGGCGGGGGCCCGGGTACGAGCAGTACTTC
CDR3 protein: CSVGGRGPGYEQYF

J gene: TRBJ2-7
V gene: TRBV6-2/TRBV6-3
clone size: few
D gene: TRBD1
CDR3 DNA: TGTGCCAGCAGACCACATCAGGGGGCTTCCTACGAGCAGTACTTC
CDR3 protein: CASRPHQGASYEQYF

J gene: TRBJ2-2
V gene: TRBV10-3
clone size: -
D gene: TRBD2
CDR3 DNA: TGTGCCATCAGGGAGCGGGAGACGGAGGAGCTGTTTTTT
CDR3 protein: CAIRERETEELFF

J gene: TRBJ1-4
V gene: TRBV29-1
clone size: few
D gene: TRBD1
CDR3 DNA: TGCAGCGCATGGAAAGGGACAGGGGAACAAAAACTGTTTTTT
CDR3 protein: CSAWKGTGEQKLFF

J gene: TRBJ2-5
V gene: TRBV7-6
clone size: -
D gene: -
CDR3 DNA: TGTGCCAGCAGCCAAACAGGGTCGAAGACCCAGTACTTC
CDR3 protein: CASSQTGSKTQYF

J gene: TRBJ2-6
V gene: TRBV27
clone size: -
D gene: -
CDR3 DNA: TGTGCCAGCACGGACCATGGGGCCAACGTCCTGACTTTC
CDR3 protein: CASTDHGANVLTF

J gene: TRBJ1-5
V gene: TRBV27
clone size: few
D gene: -
CDR3 DNA: TGTGCCAGCAGCAGGCAGGATGGTAGCAATCAGCCCCAGCATTTT
CDR3 protein: CASSRQDGSNQPQHF

J gene: TRBJ1-2
V gene: TRBV20-1
clone size: few
D gene: TRBD1
CDR3 DNA: TGCAGTGCATTTGGGACAGGGATTGGGTATGGCTACACCTTC
CDR3 protein: CSAFGTGIGYGYTF

J gene: TRBJ2-1
V gene: TRBV7-9
clone size: -
D gene: TRBD2
CDR3 DNA: TGTGCCAGCCGGCGGGAGGGTTACAATGAGCAGTTCTTC
CDR3 protein: CASRREGYNEQFF

J gene: TRBJ2-4
V gene: TRBV6-1
clone size: few
D gene: -
CDR3 DNA: TGTGCCAGCAGGGGTCAGAACAAAAACATTCAGTACTTC
CDR3 protein: CASRGQNKNIQYF

J gene: TRBJ2-3
V gene: TRBV30
clone size: -
D gene: -
CDR3 DNA: TGTGCCTGGAGTGGTAGTACAGCAGATACGCAGTATTTT
CDR3 protein: CAWSGSTADTQYF

J gene: TRBJ2-2
V gene: TRBV28
clone size: few
D gene: -
CDR3 DNA: TGTGCCGGTAGTCGAGCGGTTTCCGGGGAGCTGTTTTTT
CDR3 protein: CAGSRAVSGELFF

J gene: TRBJ1-1
V gene: TRBV6-2/TRBV6-3
clone size: many
D gene: -
CDR3 DNA: TGTGCCAGCAGAAACAGCCTGAACACTGAAGCTTTCTTT
CDR3 protein: CASRNSLNTEAFF

J gene: TRBJ1-2
V gene: TRBV6-5
clone size: -
D gene: TRBD1
CDR3 DNA: TGTGCCAGCAGGGAGGACAGGGGATCATATGGCTACACCTTC
CDR3 protein: CASREDRGSYGYTF

J gene: TRBJ2-7
V gene: TRBV28
clone size: -
D gene: TRBD1
CDR3 DNA: TGTGCCAGCATGACTCGAAGGACAGGGTACGAGCAGTACTTC
CDR3 protein: CASMTRRTGYEQYF

J gene: TRBJ2-7
V gene: TRBV12-3/TRBV12-4
clone size: few
D gene: -
CDR3 DNA: TGTGCCAGCAGTTTACACAGAAGCTCCTACGAGCAGTACTTC
CDR3 protein: CASSLHRSSYEQYF

J gene: TRBJ1-1
V gene: TRBV20-1
clone size: -
D gene: -
CDR3 DNA: TGCAGTGCTAGACTCCCCTGGGGGTTTGGGGACACTGAAGCTTTCTTT
CDR3 protein: CSARLPWGFGDTEAFF

J gene: TRBJ2-4
V gene: TRBV3-1
clone size: few
D gene: -
CDR3 DNA: TGTGCCAGCAGCCAACGGGATTCCGCGGATGTGGACTTC
CDR3 protein: CASSQRDSADVDF

J gene: TRBJ2-1
V gene: TRBV7-9
clone size: few
D gene: -
CDR3 DNA: TGTGCCAGCAGCTTAGTAGGGCGGGCCTACAATGAGCAGTTCTTC
CDR3 protein: CASSLVGRAYNEQFF

J gene: TRBJ1-4
V gene: TRBV12-3/TRBV12-4
clone size: -
D gene: TRBD1
CDR3 DNA: TGTGCCAGCCGACAGGGAAGGAATGAAAAACTGTTTTTT
CDR3 protein: CASRQGRNEKLFF

J gene: TRBJ1-5
V gene: TRBV7-2
clone size: few
D gene: -
CDR3 DNA: TGTGCCAGCAGCTTAGAGCCTACCAATCAGCCCCAGCATTTT
CDR3 protein: CASSLEPTNQPQHF

J gene: TRBJ2-3
V gene: TRBV5-1
clone size: -
D gene: -
CDR3 DNA: TGCGCCAGCAGCTTGGGCGGCCTCACAGATACGCAGTATTTT
CDR3 protein: CASSLGGLTDTQYF

J gene: TRBJ2-3
V gene: TRBV6-5
clone size: -
D gene: -
CDR3 DNA: TGTGCCAGCAGACCCACAGGATCCTCTCGTACAGATACGCAGTATTTT
CDR3 protein: CASRPTGSSRTDTQYF

J gene: TRBJ1-1
V gene: TRBV15
clone size: few
D gene: -
CDR3 DNA: TGTGCCACCAGCAGAGATTTGAACGGGAACACTGAAGCTTTCTTT
CDR3 protein: CATSRDLNGNTEAFF

J gene: TRBJ1-6
V gene: TRBV25-1
clone size: -
D gene: TRBD1
CDR3 DNA: TGTGCCAGCAGTGGATCGGGACAGAATTCACCCCTCCACTTT
CDR3 protein: CASSGSGQNSPLHF

J gene: TRBJ1-6
V gene: TRBV3-1
clone size: few
D gene: TRBD1
CDR3 DNA: TGTGCCAGCAGCCTTTTTGGGACAGGGGCAGATTCACCCCTCCACTTT
CDR3 protein: CASSLFGTGADSPLHF

J gene: TRBJ2-4
V gene: TRBV7-2
clone size: once
D gene: -
CDR3 DNA: TGTGCCAGCAGCCCCGTAGCGAAGGGGAACATTCAGTACTTC
CDR3 protein: CASSPVAKGNIQYF

J gene: TRBJ2-3
V gene: TRBV28
clone size: -
D gene: TRBD2
CDR3 DNA: TGTGCCGGGACTAGCGTCACAGATACGCAGTATTTT
CDR3 protein: CAGTSVTDTQYF

J gene: TRBJ1-3
V gene: TRBV3-1
clone size: -
D gene: -
CDR3 DNA: TGTGCCAGCAGCACCCTATCCGGCGGAAACACCATATATTTT
CDR3 protein: CASSTLSGGNTIYF

J gene: TRBJ2-5
V gene: TRBV29-1
clone size: few
D gene: -
CDR3 DNA: TGCAGCGTTGAGGAAGTAGAAGAGACCCAGTACTTC
CDR3 protein: CSVEEVEETQYF

J gene: TRBJ1-5
V gene: TRBV6-6
clone size: -
D gene: -
CDR3 DNA: TGTGCCAGCAGCATCGGGGGGGTGGGTCAGCCCCAGCATTTT
CDR3 protein: CASSIGGVGQPQHF

J gene: TRBJ2-1
V gene: TRBV5-1
clone size: -
D gene: TRBD2
CDR3 DNA: TGCGCCAGCAGCTGGCCCTTTCCCTTACTCCGGGAGGAAGCCTACAATGAGCAGTTCTTC
CDR3 protein: CASSWPFPLLREEAYNEQFF

J gene: TRBJ2-5
V gene: TRBV3-1
clone size: -
D gene: TRBD1
CDR3 DNA: TGTGCCAGCAGCCAAGACGGGACAGGGTTTACGACCCAGTACTTC
CDR3 protein: CASSQDGTGFTTQYF

J gene: TRBJ2-3
V gene: TRBV20-1
clone size: -
D gene: -
CDR3 DNA: TGCAGTGCTAATCCCCGGCAGGGGTGGACAGATACGCAGTATTTT
CDR3 protein: CSANPRQGWTDTQYF

J gene: TRBJ2-5
V gene: TRBV6-2/TRBV6-3
clone size: few
D gene: -
CDR3 DNA: TGTGCCAGCAGTTACCCCAAGACGGGACTCCCACAAGAGACCCAGTACTTC
CDR3 protein: CASSYPKTGLPQETQYF

J gene: TRBJ1-2
V gene: TRBV4-1
clone size: few
D gene: -
CDR3 DNA: TGCGCCAGCAGCCAAGATATCGGCTATGGCTACACCTTC
CDR3 protein: CASSQDIGYGYTF